Here is one TCR beta chain with its context. Between the trimmed V and J ends, which lost 3 bases and 8 bases, there was a span of 13 bases. The CDR3 totals 13 residues. Germline CDR1 and CDR2: MNHEY and SMNVEV (reference sequence). The data belong to a study of CD8 T cells in Susac syndrome. With random hexamers, roughly 0.5 to 1 ug RNA was reverse transcribed. TCRdb reanalysed the immunoSEQ multiplex PCR reads using MiXCR and keeps one entry per CDR3 protein. The sample yields approximately 210,000 distinct CDR3 sequences, about 94% seen once. The receptor comes from a human donor with Susac syndrome. Sample: CD4+ T cells from PBMCs. The rearrangement uses TRBV27 and TRBJ1-2; D unresolved. The CDR3 DNA follows: TGTGCCAGCAGTTTTGACCGGCTAAGAGGCTACACCTTC. Residues: CASSFDRLRGYTF.